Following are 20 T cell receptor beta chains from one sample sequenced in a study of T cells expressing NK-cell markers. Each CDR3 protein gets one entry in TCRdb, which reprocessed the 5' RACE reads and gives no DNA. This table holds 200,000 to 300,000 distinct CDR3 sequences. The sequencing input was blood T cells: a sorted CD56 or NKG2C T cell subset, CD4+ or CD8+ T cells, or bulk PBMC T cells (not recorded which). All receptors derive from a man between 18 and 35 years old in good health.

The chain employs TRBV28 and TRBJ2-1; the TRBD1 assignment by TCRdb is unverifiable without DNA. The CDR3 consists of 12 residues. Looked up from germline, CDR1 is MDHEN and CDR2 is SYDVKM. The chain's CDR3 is CASSYRGLTQFF.

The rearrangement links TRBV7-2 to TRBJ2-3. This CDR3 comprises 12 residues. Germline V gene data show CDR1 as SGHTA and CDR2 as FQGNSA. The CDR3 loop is CASSNSGATQYF.

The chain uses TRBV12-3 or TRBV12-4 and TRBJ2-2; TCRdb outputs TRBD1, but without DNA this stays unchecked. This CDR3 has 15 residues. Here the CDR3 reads CASSFRRDSVGELFF.

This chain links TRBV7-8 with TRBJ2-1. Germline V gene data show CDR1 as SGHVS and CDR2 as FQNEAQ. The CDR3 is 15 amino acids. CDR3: CASSFNSTRLNEQFF.

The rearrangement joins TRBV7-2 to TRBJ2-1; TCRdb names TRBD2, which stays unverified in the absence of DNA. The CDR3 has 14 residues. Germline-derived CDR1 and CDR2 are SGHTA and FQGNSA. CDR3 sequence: CASSLKGLAGRQFF.

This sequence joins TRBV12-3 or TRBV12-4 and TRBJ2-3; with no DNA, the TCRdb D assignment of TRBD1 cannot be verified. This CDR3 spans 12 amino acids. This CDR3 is CASRTGSDTQYF.

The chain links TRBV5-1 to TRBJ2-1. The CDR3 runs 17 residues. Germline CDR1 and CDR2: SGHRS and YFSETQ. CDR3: CASSLPMFGLSYNEQFF.

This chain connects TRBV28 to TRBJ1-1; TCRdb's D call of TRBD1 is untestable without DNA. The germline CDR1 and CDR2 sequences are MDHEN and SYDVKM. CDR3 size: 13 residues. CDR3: CASRPGGRTEAFF.

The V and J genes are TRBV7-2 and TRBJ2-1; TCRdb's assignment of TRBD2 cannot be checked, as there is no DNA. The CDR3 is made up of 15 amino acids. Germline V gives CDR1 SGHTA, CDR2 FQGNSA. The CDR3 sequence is CASRERDLSYNEQFF.

This CDR3 reads CSATRTAGYGYTF. The chain links TRBV20-1 to TRBJ1-2; TCRdb's D call, TRBD1, is unchecked because there is no DNA. Germline values: CDR1 DFQATT, CDR2 SNEGSKA (reference sequence). CDR3 length equals 13 residues.

CDR3 sequence: CASSSSGWDYGYTF. The chain employs TRBV7-2 and TRBJ1-2. CDR3 length: 14 amino acids. Germline CDR1 is SGHTA and CDR2 is FQGNSA. Complete variable domain (other parts from reference TRBV7-2 and TRBJ1-2): GAGVSQSPSNKVTEKGKDVELRCDPISGHTALYWYRQSLGQGLEFLIYFQGNSAPDKSGLPSDRFSAERTGGSVSTLTIQRTQQEDSAVYLCASSSSGWDYGYTFGSGTRLTVV.

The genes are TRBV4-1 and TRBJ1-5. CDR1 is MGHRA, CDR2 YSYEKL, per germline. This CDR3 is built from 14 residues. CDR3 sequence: CASSVTGESQPQHF.

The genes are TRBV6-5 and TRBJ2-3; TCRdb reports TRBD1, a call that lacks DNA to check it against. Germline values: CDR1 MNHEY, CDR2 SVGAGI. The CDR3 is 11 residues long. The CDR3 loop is CASGGTDTQYF.

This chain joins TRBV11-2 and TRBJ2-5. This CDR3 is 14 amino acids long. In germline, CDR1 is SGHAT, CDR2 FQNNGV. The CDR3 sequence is CASSLEWGRETQYF.

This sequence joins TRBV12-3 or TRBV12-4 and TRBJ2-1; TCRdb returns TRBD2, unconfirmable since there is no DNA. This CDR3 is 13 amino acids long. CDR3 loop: CASLGLAYNEQFF.

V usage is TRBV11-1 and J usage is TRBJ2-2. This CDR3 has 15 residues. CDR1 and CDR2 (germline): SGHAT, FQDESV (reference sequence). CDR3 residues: CASSSTVRNTGELFF. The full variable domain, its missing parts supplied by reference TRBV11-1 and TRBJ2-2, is EAEVAQSPRYKITEKSQAVAFWCDPISGHATLYWYRQILGQGPELLVQFQDESVVDDSQLPKDRFSAERLKGVDSTLKIQPAELGDSAMYLCASSSTVRNTGELFFGEGSRLTVL.

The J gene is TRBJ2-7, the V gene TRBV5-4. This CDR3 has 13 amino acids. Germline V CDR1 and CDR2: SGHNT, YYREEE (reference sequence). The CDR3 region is CASSRGRSYEQYF.

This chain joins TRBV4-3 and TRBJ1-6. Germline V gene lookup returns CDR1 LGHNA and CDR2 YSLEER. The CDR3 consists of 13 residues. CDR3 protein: CASSQEGPSPLHF.

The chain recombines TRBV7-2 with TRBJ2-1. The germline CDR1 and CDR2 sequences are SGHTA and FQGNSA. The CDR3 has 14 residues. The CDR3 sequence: CASINLLRSNEQFF.

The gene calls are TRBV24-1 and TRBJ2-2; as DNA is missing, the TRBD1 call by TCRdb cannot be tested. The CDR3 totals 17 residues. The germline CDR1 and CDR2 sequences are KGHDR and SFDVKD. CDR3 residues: CATSDPTGDRVVGELFF.